This T cell receptor (beta chain) was documented in a study of blood T cell repertoires in COVID-19 (dated by TCRdb to the early 2020s). Some background on the complete study: Samples covering the acute and convalescent phases of COVID-19 were provided by collaborators in the United States, Italy and Spain. The prospective study material was composed of cDNA or gDNA derived from T cells, B-cell-depleted T cells, or PBMCs. Deeply sampled blood TCRbeta repertoires from subjects exposed to, actively infected with, or recovered from COVID-19 were included in the dataset. The repertoires were made available in a free public database intended to serve as a resource for research on the immune response to SARS-CoV-2. Samples were obtained from the ongoing ImmuneRACE study (first 160 participants) and from 950 to 1,500 subjects provided by 6 global collaborators. The sample metadata nearly always contained a de-identified subject ID, COVID-19 status, age in years and sex. Where available, HLA class I and class II types were obtained from metadata supplied by the sample provider rather than from assay-based typing. Here is what the overall study found, with its caveats: The quantity of clinical and demographic metadata differed by source and by participant and was supplied without curation.

The collaborating institutions used their own protocols to collect whole blood in K2EDTA tubes. For TCRbeta analysis, collaborators shipped samples in one of three forms: frozen whole blood, isolated PBMCs, or DNA extracted from either of those sample types. The immunoSEQ Assay, a bias-controlled multiplex PCR, was used to amplify TCRbeta CDR3 regions from genomic DNA. As for the authors' bioinformatics: The number of nucleated cells in each sample was estimated by amplification of reference gene primers within the assay. Sequence reads were collapsed and filtered to measure the absolute abundance of every unique TCRbeta CDR3 rearrangement. For each sample, productive Simpson clonality was calculated by taking the square root of Simpson's diversity index across productive rearrangements. In its TCRdb copy, this immuneACCESS table keeps in-frame sequences only and misses some clones. Where compared with another copy, unresolved V genes explain less than half of these, and the others have no known cause. V, J and clone size reflect that table, while D and trimming were determined from the DNA. This sample comprises approximately 81,000 clones, more than 75% of them detected only once. Approximately 7% of the sample is held by the ten biggest clonotypes.

The count of this clone is one. The antigen it binds to is not known. Base-call qualities are not available, and no considerably larger clone is one nucleotide away. Source material: peripheral blood. This sequence was found in a human donor in a cohort sampled during active COVID-19.

The nucleotides read TGCGCCAGCAGCTTTAACAGGGGAGGTGGGACTGAAGCTTTCTTT. Translated, this gives CASSFNRGGGTEAFF. The V and J segments used are TRBV5-1 and TRBJ1-1, with 7 junctional bases fitting TRBD1. The CDR3 runs 15 amino acids, cysteine and phenylalanine included. The entry retains the CDR3 DNA only, 45 bases that are in frame from base 1. The germline V gene yields SGHRS for CDR1 and YFSETQ for CDR2. V is trimmed back by 2 bases and J by 5 bases, and the junction contains 9 bases that no gene match accounts for.